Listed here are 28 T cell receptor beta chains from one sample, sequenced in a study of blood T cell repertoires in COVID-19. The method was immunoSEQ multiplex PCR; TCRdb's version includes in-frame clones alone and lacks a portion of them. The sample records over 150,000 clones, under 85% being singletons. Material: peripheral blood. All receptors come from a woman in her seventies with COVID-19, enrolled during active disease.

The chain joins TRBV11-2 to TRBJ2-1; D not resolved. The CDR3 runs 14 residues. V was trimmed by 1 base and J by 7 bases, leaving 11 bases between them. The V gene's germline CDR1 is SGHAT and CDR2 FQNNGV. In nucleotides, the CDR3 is TGTGCCAGCAGCTTAGCATACTTCCTAAATGAGCAGTTCTTC. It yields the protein CASSLAYFLNEQFF. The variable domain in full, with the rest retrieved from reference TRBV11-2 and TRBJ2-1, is EAGVAQSPRYKIIEKRQSVAFWCNPISGHATLYWYQQILGQGPKLLIQFQNNGVVDDSQLPKDRFSAERLKGVDSTLKIQPAKLEDSAVYLCASSLAYFLNEQFFGPGTRLTVL.

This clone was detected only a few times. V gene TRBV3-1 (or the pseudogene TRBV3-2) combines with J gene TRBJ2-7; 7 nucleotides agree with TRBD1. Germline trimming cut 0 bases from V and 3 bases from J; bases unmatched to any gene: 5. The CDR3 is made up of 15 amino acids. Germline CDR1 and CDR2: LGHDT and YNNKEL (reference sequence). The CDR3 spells CASSQDIGQDYEQYF. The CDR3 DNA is TGTGCCAGCAGCCAAGATATAGGACAGGACTACGAGCAGTACTTC.

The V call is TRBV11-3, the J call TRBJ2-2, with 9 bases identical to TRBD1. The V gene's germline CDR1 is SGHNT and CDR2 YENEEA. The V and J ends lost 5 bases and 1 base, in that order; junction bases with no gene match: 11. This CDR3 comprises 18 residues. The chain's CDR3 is CASSGGQGSAKNTGELFF. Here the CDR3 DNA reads TGTGCCAGCAGCGGCGGACAGGGGTCCGCTAAGAACACCGGGGAGCTGTTTTTT.

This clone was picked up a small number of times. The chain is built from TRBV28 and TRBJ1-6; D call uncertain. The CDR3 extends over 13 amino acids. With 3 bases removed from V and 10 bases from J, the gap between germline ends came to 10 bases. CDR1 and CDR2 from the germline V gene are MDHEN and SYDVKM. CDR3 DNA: TGTGCCAGCAGTTTGGTTCAGGAATCACCCCTCCACTTT. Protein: CASSLVQESPLHF. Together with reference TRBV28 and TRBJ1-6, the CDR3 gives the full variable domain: DVKVTQSSRYLVKRTGEKVFLECVQDMDHENMFWYRQDPGLGLRLIYFSYDVKMKEKGDIPEGYSVSREKKERFSLILESASTNQTSMYLCASSLVQESPLHFGNGTRLTVT.

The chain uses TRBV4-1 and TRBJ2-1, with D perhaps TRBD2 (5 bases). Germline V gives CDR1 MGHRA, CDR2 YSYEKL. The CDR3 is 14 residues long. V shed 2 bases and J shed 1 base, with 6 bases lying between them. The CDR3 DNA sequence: TGCGCCAGCAGCCAACGGGATTCCTACAATGAGCAGTTCTTC. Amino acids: CASSQRDSYNEQFF.

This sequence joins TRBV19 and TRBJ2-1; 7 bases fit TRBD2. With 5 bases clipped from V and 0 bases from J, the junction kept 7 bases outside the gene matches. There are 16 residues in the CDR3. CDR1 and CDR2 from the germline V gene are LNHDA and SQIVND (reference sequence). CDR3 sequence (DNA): TGTGCCAGTAGTTCCCTAGCGGTTCCCTCCTACAATGAGCAGTTCTTC. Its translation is CASSSLAVPSYNEQFF.

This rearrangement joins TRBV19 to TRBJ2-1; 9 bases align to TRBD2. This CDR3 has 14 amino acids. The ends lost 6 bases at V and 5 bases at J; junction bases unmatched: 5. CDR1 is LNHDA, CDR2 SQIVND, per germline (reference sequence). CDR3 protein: CASSVAGVNNEQFF. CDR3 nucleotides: TGTGCCAGTAGCGTAGCGGGGGTTAACAATGAGCAGTTCTTC.

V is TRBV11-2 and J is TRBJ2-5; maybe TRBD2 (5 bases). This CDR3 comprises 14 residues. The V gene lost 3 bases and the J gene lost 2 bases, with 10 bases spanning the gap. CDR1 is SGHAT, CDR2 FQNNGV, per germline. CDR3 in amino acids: CASSFIGEQETQYF. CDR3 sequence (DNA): TGTGCCAGCAGCTTCATCGGGGAACAAGAGACCCAGTACTTC.

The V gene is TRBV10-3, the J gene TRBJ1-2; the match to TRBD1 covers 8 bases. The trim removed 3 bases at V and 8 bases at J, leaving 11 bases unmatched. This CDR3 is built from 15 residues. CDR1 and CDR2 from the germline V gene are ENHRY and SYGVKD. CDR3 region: CAISDPGGASVGYTF. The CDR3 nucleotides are TGTGCCATCAGTGACCCAGGGGGCGCTTCTGTAGGCTACACCTTC.

Here the CDR3 reads CASTEGAVYGYTF. The CDR3 nucleotides read TGTGCCAGTACTGAGGGGGCAGTTTATGGCTACACCTTC. The chain carries TRBV19 and TRBJ1-2; 7 bases fit TRBD1. The J segment lost 5 bases and the V segment lost 7 bases, leaving 7 bases of the junction unmatched. This CDR3 comprises 13 residues. Germline V gene data show CDR1 as LNHDA and CDR2 as SQIVND (reference sequence).

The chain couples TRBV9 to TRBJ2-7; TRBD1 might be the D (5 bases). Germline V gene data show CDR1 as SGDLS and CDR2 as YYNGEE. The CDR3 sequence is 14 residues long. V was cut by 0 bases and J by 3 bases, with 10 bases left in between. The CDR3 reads CASSVAGQVYEQYF. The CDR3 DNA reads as TGTGCCAGCAGCGTAGCAGGACAAGTCTACGAGCAGTACTTC.

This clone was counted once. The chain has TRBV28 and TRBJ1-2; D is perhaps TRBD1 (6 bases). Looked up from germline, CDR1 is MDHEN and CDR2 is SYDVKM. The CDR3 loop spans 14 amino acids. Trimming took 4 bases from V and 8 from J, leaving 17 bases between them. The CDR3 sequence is CASSWRQAARGYTF. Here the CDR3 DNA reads TGTGCCAGCAGTTGGAGACAGGCAGCAAGGGGCTACACCTTC.

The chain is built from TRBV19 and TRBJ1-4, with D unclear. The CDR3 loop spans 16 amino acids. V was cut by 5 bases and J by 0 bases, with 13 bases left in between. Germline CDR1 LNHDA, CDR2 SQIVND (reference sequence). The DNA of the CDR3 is TGTGCCAGTAGTCCGCAGGCGTTACCAACTAATGAAAAACTGTTTTTT. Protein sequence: CASSPQALPTNEKLFF.

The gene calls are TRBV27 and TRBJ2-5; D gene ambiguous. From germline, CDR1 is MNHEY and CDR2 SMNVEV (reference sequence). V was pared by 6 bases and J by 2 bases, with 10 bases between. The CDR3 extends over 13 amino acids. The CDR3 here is CASSFRRQETQYF. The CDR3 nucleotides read TGTGCCAGCAGCTTTCGGAGACAAGAGACCCAGTACTTC.

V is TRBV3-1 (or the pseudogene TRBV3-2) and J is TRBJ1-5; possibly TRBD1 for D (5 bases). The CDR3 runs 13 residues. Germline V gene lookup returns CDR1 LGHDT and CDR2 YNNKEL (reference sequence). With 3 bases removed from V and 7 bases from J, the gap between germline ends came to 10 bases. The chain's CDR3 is CASSQKGNQPQHF. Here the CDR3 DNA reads TGTGCCAGCAGCCAGAAGGGGAACCAGCCCCAGCATTTT.

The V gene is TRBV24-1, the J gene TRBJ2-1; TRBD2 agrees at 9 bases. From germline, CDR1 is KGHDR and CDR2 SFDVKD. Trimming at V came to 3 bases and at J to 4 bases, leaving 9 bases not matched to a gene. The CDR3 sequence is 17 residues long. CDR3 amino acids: CATSDDSGSTRYNEQFF. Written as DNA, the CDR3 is TGTGCCACCAGTGATGATAGCGGGAGCACTAGGTACAATGAGCAGTTCTTC.

CDR3 nucleotide sequence: TGTGCCAGTGCAGGCGGGCCCTACGAGCAGTACTTC. Amino acid sequence: CASAGGPYEQYF. The rearrangement joins TRBV7-8 to TRBJ2-7, with D possibly being TRBD2 (5 bases). V was shortened by 9 bases and J by 2 bases, with 11 bases between the two germline ends. The CDR3 consists of 12 residues. Germline CDR1 is SGHVS and CDR2 is FQNEAQ.

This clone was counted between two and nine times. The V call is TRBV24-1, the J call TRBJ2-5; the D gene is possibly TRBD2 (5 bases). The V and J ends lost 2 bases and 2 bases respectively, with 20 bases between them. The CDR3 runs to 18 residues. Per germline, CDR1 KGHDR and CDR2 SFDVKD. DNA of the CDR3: TGTGCCACCAGTGATTCGTCCATAATCCGGGAATCGCAAGAGACCCAGTACTTC. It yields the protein CATSDSSIIRESQETQYF.

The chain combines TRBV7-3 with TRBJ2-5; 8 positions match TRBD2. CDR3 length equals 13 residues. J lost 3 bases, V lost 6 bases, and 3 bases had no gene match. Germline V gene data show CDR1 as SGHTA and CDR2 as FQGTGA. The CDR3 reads CASSRSGKETQYF. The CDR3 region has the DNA TGTGCCAGCAGTCGTAGCGGGAAAGAGACCCAGTACTTC.

The CDR3 DNA reads TGTGCCAGTCTGAGACAGGGCTCCTACGAGCAGTACTTC. This encodes CASLRQGSYEQYF. The V and J genes are TRBV19 and TRBJ2-7; the match to TRBD1 covers 7 bases. The J segment lost 0 bases and the V segment lost 8 bases, leaving 4 bases of the junction unmatched. Germline CDR1 is LNHDA and CDR2 is SQIVND (reference sequence). The length of the CDR3 is 13 residues.

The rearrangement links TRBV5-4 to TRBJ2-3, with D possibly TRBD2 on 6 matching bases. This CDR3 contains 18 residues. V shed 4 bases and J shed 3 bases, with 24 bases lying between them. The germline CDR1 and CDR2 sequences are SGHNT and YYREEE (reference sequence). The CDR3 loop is CASSPQPPGGPGTDTQYF. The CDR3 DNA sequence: TGTGCCAGCAGCCCGCAACCGCCCGGAGGGCCGGGGACAGATACGCAGTATTTT.

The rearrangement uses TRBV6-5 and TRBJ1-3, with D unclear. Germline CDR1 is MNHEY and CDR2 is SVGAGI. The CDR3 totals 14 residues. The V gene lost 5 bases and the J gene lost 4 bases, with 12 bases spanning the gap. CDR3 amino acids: CASSRTQLGNTIYF. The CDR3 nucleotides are TGTGCCAGCAGTCGTACTCAATTAGGAAACACCATATATTTT.

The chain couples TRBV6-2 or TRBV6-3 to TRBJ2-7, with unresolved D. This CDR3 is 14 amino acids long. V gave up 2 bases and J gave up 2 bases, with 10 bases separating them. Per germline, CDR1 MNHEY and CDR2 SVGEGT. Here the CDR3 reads CASSYLGETYEQYF. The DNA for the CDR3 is TGTGCCAGCAGTTACCTGGGCGAGACCTACGAGCAGTACTTC.

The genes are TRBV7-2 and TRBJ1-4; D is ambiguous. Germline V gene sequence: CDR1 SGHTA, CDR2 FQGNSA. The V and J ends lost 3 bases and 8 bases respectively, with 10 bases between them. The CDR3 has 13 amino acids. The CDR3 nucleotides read TGTGCCAGCAGCTTTGAGGCGGGGGAAAAACTGTTTTTT. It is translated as CASSFEAGEKLFF.

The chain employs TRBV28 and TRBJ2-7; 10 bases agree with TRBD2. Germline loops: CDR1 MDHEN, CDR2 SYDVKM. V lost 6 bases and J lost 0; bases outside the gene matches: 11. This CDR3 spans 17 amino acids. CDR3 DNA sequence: TGTGCCAGCAGGATCACTAGCGGGACCCCTCGCTCCTACGAGCAGTACTTC. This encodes CASRITSGTPRSYEQYF.

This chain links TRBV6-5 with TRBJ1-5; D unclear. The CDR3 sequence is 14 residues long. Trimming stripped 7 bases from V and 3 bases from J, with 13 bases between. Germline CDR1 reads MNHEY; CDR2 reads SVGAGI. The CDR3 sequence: CASKKDGNNQPQHF. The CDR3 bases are TGTGCCAGCAAAAAAGACGGGAACAATCAGCCCCAGCATTTT.

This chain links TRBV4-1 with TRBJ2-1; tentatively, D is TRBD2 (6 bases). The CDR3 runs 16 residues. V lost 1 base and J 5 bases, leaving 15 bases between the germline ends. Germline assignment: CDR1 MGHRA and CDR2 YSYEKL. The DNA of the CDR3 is TGCGCCAGCAGCCAAGCCCGAGCGGGTAGGAACAATGAGCAGTTCTTC. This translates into CASSQARAGRNNEQFF.

The CDR3 loop reads CASSAGTSGRSEQFF. The CDR3, as DNA: TGTGCCAGCAGCGCCGGGACTAGCGGGAGATCTGAGCAGTTCTTC. This chain connects TRBV9 to TRBJ2-1, with TRBD2 matching 14 bases. CDR1 and CDR2 (germline): SGDLS, YYNGEE. Trimming cost V 3 bases and J 9 bases; bases outside gene matches: 5. The CDR3 loop spans 15 amino acids.